The 16 T cell receptor beta chains presented below share a single source sample, sequenced in a study of OX40 agonist ivuxolimab in advanced cancers. TCRdb's copy holds only in-frame clones and misses some; the assay was immunoSEQ multiplex PCR. The repertoire holds about 79,000 clones, with 85% to 95% as singletons. Sequenced material: CD4+ or CD8+ T cells sorted from blood, taken in a trial of the OX40 agonist ivuxolimab. The source of these receptors is an adult with an advanced solid tumor such as melanoma, head and neck, liver or kidney cancer.

This clone appeared once. The V gene is TRBV13, the J gene TRBJ1-4, with 9 bases identical to TRBD1. The CDR3 has 14 amino acids. Germline V gene lookup returns CDR1 PRHDT and CDR2 FYEKMQ (reference sequence). V was clipped by 4 bases and J by 7 bases; unmatched bases: 4. This CDR3 reads CASSSGQGGEKLFF. CDR3 DNA: TGTGCCAGCAGCTCGGGACAGGGTGGTGAAAAACTGTTTTTT.

The V call is TRBV7-9, the J call TRBJ2-7; 9 bases align to TRBD2. The CDR3 has 17 residues. V trimming: 5 bases; J trimming: 0 bases; junction bases outside the gene matches: 11. CDR1 and CDR2 (germline): SEHNR, FQNEAQ (reference sequence). CDR3 DNA sequence: TGTGCCAGCAGCCCGGTGGTAGCGGGGGCCTACTCCTACGAGCAGTACTTC. Translated, it gives CASSPVVAGAYSYEQYF.

This rearrangement joins TRBV5-6 to TRBJ2-1; a weak D match, TRBD2 (6 bases). CDR1 is SGHDT and CDR2 is YYEEEE in the germline V gene. V lost 4 bases to trimming and J lost 6 bases, with 14 bases between them. The CDR3 covers 14 residues. CDR3 sequence reads: CASSPEGPANEQFF. CDR3 nucleotide sequence: TGTGCCAGCAGCCCGGAGGGCCCCGCCAATGAGCAGTTCTTC. Together with reference TRBV5-6 and TRBJ2-1, the CDR3 gives the full variable domain: DAGVTQSPTHLIKTRGQQVTLRCSPKSGHDTVSWYQQALGQGPQFIFQYYEEEERQRGNFPDRFSGHQFPNYSSELNVNALLLGDSALYLCASSPEGPANEQFFGPGTRLTVL.

The gene calls are TRBV11-3 and TRBJ2-2, with 16 bases fitting TRBD2. J gave up 7 bases and V 5 bases, and 4 bases lay outside the gene matches. The CDR3 totals 16 residues. The germline CDR1 and CDR2 sequences are SGHNT and YENEEA. CDR3 region: CASSGTSGGAIGELFF. The CDR3 DNA reads as TGTGCCAGCAGCGGGACTAGCGGGGGGGCCATCGGGGAGCTGTTTTTT.

V is TRBV4-1 and J is TRBJ1-2, with D maybe TRBD1 (6 bases). Trimming left V 0 bases short and J 5 bases short, with 7 bases between. Per germline, CDR1 MGHRA and CDR2 YSYEKL. This CDR3 region has 13 residues. The CDR3 nucleotides are TGCGCCAGCAGCCAAGATACAGGGTATGGCTACACCTTC. Residues: CASSQDTGYGYTF.

This chain connects TRBV11-2 to TRBJ1-6; TRBD1 might be the D (5 bases). V lost 5 bases, J lost 4 bases, and 21 bases lay in between. The CDR3 totals 18 residues. The germline CDR1 and CDR2 sequences are SGHAT and FQNNGV. CDR3 nucleotide sequence: TGTGCCAGCAGCCCGGGGCCGGGGTTATCCAAATATAATTCACCCCTCCACTTT. Translating gives CASSPGPGLSKYNSPLHF.

The chain recombines TRBV27 with TRBJ2-1, with D possibly TRBD1 on 5 matching bases. Trimming left V 1 base short and J 2 bases short, with 9 bases between. Germline-derived CDR1 and CDR2 are MNHEY and SMNVEV (reference sequence). There are 15 residues in the CDR3. The CDR3 DNA sequence: TGTGCCAGCAGTTTATTAGGGGTCACCTACAATGAGCAGTTCTTC. Translating gives CASSLLGVTYNEQFF.

V is TRBV19 and J is TRBJ1-1, with a possible D match to TRBD1 (5 bases). Trimming took 5 bases from V and 0 from J, leaving 16 bases between them. CDR3 size: 16 residues. Germline V CDR1 and CDR2: LNHDA, SQIVND (reference sequence). The CDR3 protein is CASSPGAGLMNTEAFF. In DNA form, the CDR3 reads TGTGCCAGTAGTCCCGGGGCAGGGCTCATGAACACTGAAGCTTTCTTT.

This chain connects TRBV10-2 to TRBJ1-1; D gene uncertain. The CDR3 length is 14 residues. Germline V gives CDR1 WSHSY, CDR2 SAAADI. The V end lost 0 bases, the J end lost 1 base, and 6 bases lay between the germline ends. Here the CDR3 reads CASSESAGNTEAFF. CDR3 coding DNA: TGCGCCAGCAGTGAGTCGGCAGGGAACACTGAAGCTTTCTTT.

This clone was seen just once. The V and J genes are TRBV19 and TRBJ2-6; D gene ambiguous. Trimming left V 5 bases short and J 2 bases short, with 10 bases between. The V gene's germline CDR1 is LNHDA and CDR2 SQIVND (reference sequence). The CDR3 totals 15 residues. CDR3 bases: TGTGCCAGTAGTTATGTGGTTCCTGGGGCCAACGTCCTGACTTTC. It codes for CASSYVVPGANVLTF.

As regards this clone: The sample holds other DNA sequences that translate to the same CDR3. This rearrangement joins TRBV5-1 to TRBJ2-7; D gene ambiguous. The germline V gene encodes CDR1 SGHRS and CDR2 YFSETQ. V lost 1 base and J lost 0, with 2 bases in between. This CDR3 is 12 amino acids long. The CDR3 bases are TGCGCCAGCAGCTTGCCCTCCTACGAGCAGTACTTC. Its protein is CASSLPSYEQYF.

The rearrangement joins TRBV28 to TRBJ2-1; 7 bases line up with TRBD2. V shed 6 bases and J 2 bases; nucleotides not matched to a gene: 7. CDR3 length equals 15 residues. CDR1 and CDR2 (germline): MDHEN, SYDVKM. This chain's CDR3 is CASSSTGGAYNEQFF. The DNA of the CDR3 is TGTGCCAGCAGCTCAACGGGGGGAGCCTACAATGAGCAGTTCTTC.

The chain combines TRBV30 with TRBJ1-1; D ambiguous. Germline CDR1 and CDR2: GTSNPN and SVGIG (reference sequence). The CDR3 covers 11 residues. Between the trimmed V and J ends, which lost 3 bases and 10 bases, there was a span of 12 bases. The CDR3 here is CAWRDGRGAFF. As DNA, the CDR3 is TGTGCCTGGAGAGACGGACGAGGAGCTTTCTTT.

V gene TRBV4-3 combines with J gene TRBJ2-1; D may be TRBD1 (5 bases). Trimming took 0 bases from V and 4 from J, leaving 7 bases between them. CDR3 length equals 14 residues. Germline-derived CDR1 and CDR2 are LGHNA and YSLEER. The CDR3 region is CASSQDRVYNEQFF. Written as DNA, the CDR3 is TGCGCCAGCAGCCAAGACAGGGTTTACAATGAGCAGTTCTTC.

The rearrangement uses TRBV27 and TRBJ2-7; 7 positions agree with TRBD1. Looked up from germline, CDR1 is MNHEY and CDR2 is SMNVEV (reference sequence). This CDR3 is built from 13 residues. With V trimmed by 6 bases and J by 3 bases, 5 bases remained unmatched. CDR3 in amino acids: CASSPDRVYEQYF. CDR3 DNA: TGTGCCAGCAGCCCTGACAGGGTCTACGAGCAGTACTTC.

V gene TRBV5-1 combines with J gene TRBJ2-1; possible D gene TRBD1, 6 bases. Germline V gene data show CDR1 as SGHRS and CDR2 as YFSETQ. The CDR3 is 17 amino acids. Trimming stripped 1 base from V and 0 bases from J, with 14 bases between. For the CDR3, the DNA is TGCGCCAGCAGCTTGACAGGGCTGCAGGGCTCCTACAATGAGCAGTTCTTC. Translated: CASSLTGLQGSYNEQFF.